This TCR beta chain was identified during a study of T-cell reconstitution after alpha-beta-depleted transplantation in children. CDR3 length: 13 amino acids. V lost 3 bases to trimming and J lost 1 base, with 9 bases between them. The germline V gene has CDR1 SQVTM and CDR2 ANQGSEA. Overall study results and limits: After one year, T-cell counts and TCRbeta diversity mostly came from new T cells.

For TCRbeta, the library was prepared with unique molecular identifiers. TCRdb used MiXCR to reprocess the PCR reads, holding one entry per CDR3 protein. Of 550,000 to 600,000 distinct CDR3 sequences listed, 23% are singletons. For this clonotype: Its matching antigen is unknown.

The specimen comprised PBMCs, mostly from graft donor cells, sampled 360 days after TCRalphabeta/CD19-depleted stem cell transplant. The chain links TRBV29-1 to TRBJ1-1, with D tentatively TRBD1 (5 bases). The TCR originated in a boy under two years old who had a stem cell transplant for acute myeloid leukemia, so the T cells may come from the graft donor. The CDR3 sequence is CSVEDGQNTEAFF. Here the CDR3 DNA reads TGCAGCGTTGAGGACGGACAGAACACTGAAGCTTTCTTT.